This T cell receptor (beta chain) was identified in a study of post-analysis software for immune sequencing data. Study information: Progressive-relapsing, secondary progressive and relapsing-remitting multiple sclerosis were among the disease courses included. General study findings and limits: Included in a set of roughly five TRBV segments more frequent in patients than controls were TRBV5-6, TRBV5-1 and TRBV20-1. Samples from a shared batch, those prepared together, strongly co-clustered by F measure. Compared against controls, patients with multiple sclerosis displayed significantly lower normalized Chao1 diversity.

Unique-molecular-identifier-tagged TCR beta cDNA libraries were used. With 1 to 10 million T cells as the source, a few hundred thousand cDNA molecules resulted. TCRdb used MiXCR to reprocess the PCR reads, holding one entry per CDR3 protein. The data show hundreds of thousands of distinct CDR3 sequences, under 55% seen once. Of note for this clonotype: The target antigen is unknown.

V was cut by 0 bases and J by 4 bases, with 6 bases left in between. Germline values: CDR1 MGHRA, CDR2 YSYEKL. The CDR3 loop spans 13 amino acids. This rearrangement joins TRBV4-1 to TRBJ1-2; no definite D call. This TCR was sampled from a girl aged 5-17 years with multiple sclerosis. Sample: blood. CDR3 nucleotide sequence: TGCGCCAGCAGCCAAGACGGATGCTATGGCTACACCTTC. Protein sequence: CASSQDGCYGYTF.